Listed here are 9 T cell receptor beta chains from one sample, sequenced in a study of blood T cell repertoires in COVID-19. TCRdb keeps only in-frame clones here, not all; method: immunoSEQ multiplex PCR. The table includes 200,000 to 300,000 clones, roughly 88% detected once. The sample consisted of peripheral blood. These receptors were taken from a man at least 80 years old with acute or convalescent COVID-19.

The V gene is TRBV6-6, the J gene TRBJ2-6, with TRBD2 matching 9 bases. The CDR3 is 16 amino acids. J lost 2 bases, V lost 4 bases, and 3 bases had no gene match. Germline values: CDR1 MNHNY, CDR2 SVGAGI (reference sequence). The CDR3 coding sequence is TGTGCCAGCAGTTCCCGCGGGGGGGCTGGGGCCAACGTCCTGACTTTC. This codes for CASSSRGGAGANVLTF.

The chain links TRBV27 to TRBJ1-6; maybe TRBD1 (5 bases). V was shortened by 4 bases and J by 9 bases, with 13 bases between the two germline ends. The CDR3 runs 14 residues. In germline, CDR1 is MNHEY, CDR2 SMNVEV (reference sequence). The CDR3, as DNA: TGTGCCAGCAGTTCTCAGGGTACGATTTCACCCCTCCACTTT. Its translation: CASSSQGTISPLHF.

This clone came up a few times. The chain is built from TRBV5-4 and TRBJ2-7; TRBD1 matches at 9 bases. Germline CDR1 SGHNT, CDR2 YYREEE (reference sequence). This CDR3 contains 14 residues. Trimming at V came to 4 bases and at J to 7 bases, leaving 9 bases not matched to a gene. CDR3 sequence: CASSPGQGRWEQYF. The CDR3 DNA sequence: TGTGCCAGCAGCCCTGGACAGGGGCGGTGGGAGCAGTACTTC.

CDR3 residues: CASSSRDRVRHQPQHF. The CDR3 DNA follows: TGTGCCAGCAGTTCCCGGGACAGAGTTAGACATCAGCCCCAGCATTTT. The chain joins TRBV27 to TRBJ1-5; 7 bases are a match to TRBD1. J gave up 5 bases and V 4 bases, and 11 bases lay outside the gene matches. CDR1 MNHEY and CDR2 SMNVEV come from the germline V gene (reference sequence). The CDR3 length is 16 residues.

This chain links TRBV3-1 (or the pseudogene TRBV3-2) with TRBJ2-1, with 7 nucleotides matching TRBD2. There are 15 residues in the CDR3. J lost 6 bases, V lost 0 bases, and 5 bases had no gene match. The germline gives CDR1 LGHDT, CDR2 YNNKEL (reference sequence). The CDR3 protein is CASSQDLSGLNEQFF. Written as DNA, the CDR3 is TGTGCCAGCAGCCAAGACCTTAGCGGGCTCAATGAGCAGTTCTTC.

The table lists this clone with a few counts. The DNA of the CDR3 is TGTGCCAGCAGTTACAGGACAGGGGATGAAGCTTTCTTT. Residues: CASSYRTGDEAFF. The chain recombines TRBV6-5 with TRBJ1-1, with TRBD1 identical over 9 bases. CDR3 length: 13 residues. Germline V gene data show CDR1 as MNHEY and CDR2 as SVGAGI. V lost 2 bases to trimming and J lost 7 bases; unmatched junction nucleotides: 2.

The genes are TRBV2 and TRBJ2-7; D perhaps matches TRBD2 (6 bases). This CDR3 spans 14 amino acids. Germline V gene sequence: CDR1 SNHLY, CDR2 FYNNEI. V shed 9 bases and J shed 4 bases, with 19 bases lying between them. In nucleotides, the CDR3 is TGTGCCAGGTCCCCTGGCCAGGGAGGTTACGAGCAGTACTTC. Translating gives CARSPGQGGYEQYF.

V gene TRBV5-1 combines with J gene TRBJ2-3; tentatively, D is TRBD1 (5 bases). V gave up 0 bases and J gave up 0 bases, with 11 bases separating them. The CDR3 runs 16 residues. Per germline, CDR1 SGHRS and CDR2 YFSETQ. CDR3: CASSLAQGWSTDTQYF. The CDR3 DNA reads as TGCGCCAGCAGCTTGGCCCAGGGATGGAGCACAGATACGCAGTATTTT.

This rearrangement joins TRBV2 to TRBJ1-6; a possible D gene is TRBD1 (6 bases). CDR1 is SNHLY and CDR2 is FYNNEI in the germline V gene. The ends were cut back, 8 bases at V and 0 bases at J, with 14 bases in the middle. The CDR3 has 16 amino acids. CDR3 nucleotides: TGTGCCAGCGGGGGACACCTTTCCTCCTATAATTCACCCCTCCACTTT. Protein product: CASGGHLSSYNSPLHF. The entire variable domain, with the rest obtained from reference TRBV2 and TRBJ1-6, is as follows: EPEVTQTPSHQVTQMGQEVILRCVPISNHLYFYWYRQILGQKVEFLVSFYNNEISEKSEIFDDQFSVERPDGSNFTLKIRSTKLEDSAMYFCASGGHLSSYNSPLHFGNGTRLTVT.